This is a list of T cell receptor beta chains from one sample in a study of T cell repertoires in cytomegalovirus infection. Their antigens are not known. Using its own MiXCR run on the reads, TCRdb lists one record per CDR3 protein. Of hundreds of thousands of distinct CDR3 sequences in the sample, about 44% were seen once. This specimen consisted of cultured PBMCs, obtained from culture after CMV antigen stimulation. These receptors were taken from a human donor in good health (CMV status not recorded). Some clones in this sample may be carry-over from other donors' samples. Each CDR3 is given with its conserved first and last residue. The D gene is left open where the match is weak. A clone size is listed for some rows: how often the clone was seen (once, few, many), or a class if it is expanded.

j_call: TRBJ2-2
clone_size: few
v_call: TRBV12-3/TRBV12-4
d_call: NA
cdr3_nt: TGTGCCAGCAGAAATAGCGGGGAGCTGTTTTTT
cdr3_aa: CASRNSGELFF

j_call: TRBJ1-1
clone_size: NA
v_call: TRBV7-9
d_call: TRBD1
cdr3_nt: TGTGCCAGCAGCACCGGACAGGGAAGGAACACTGAAGCTTTCTTT
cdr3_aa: CASSTGQGRNTEAFF

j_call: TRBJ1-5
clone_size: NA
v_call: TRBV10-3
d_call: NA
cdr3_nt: TGTGCCATCAGTGAGTCGCGGGGGGGCAATCAGCCCCAGCATTTT
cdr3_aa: CAISESRGGNQPQHF

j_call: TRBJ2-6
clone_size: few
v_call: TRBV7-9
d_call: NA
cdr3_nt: TGTGCCAGCAGCTTACCGACGACAGCGGTGGTTCACTCTGGGGCCAACGTCCTGACTTTC
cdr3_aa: CASSLPTTAVVHSGANVLTF

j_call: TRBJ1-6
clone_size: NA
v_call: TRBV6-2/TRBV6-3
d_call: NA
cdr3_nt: TGTGCCAGCAGTCTCCGGGGAGCAGAATCACCCCTCCACTTT
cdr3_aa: CASSLRGAESPLHF

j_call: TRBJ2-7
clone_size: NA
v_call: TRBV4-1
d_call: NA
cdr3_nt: TGCGCCAGCAGCCAAGAGGAACGAGACGAGCAGTACTTC
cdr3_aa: CASSQEERDEQYF

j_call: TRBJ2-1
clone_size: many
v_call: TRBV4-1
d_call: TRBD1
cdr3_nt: TGCGCCAGCAGCCAAGAAAGGGACAGGGGGCAGTTCTTC
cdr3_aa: CASSQERDRGQFF

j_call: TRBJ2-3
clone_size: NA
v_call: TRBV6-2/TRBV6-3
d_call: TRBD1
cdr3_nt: TGTGCCAGCAGGACACACAGGGGTATCAGCGCAGATACGCAGTATTTT
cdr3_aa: CASRTHRGISADTQYF

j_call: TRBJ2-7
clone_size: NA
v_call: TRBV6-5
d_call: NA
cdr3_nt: TGTGCCAGCAAGGGGTCCGCGGGGGCTGCCACCGAGCAGTACTTC
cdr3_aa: CASKGSAGAATEQYF

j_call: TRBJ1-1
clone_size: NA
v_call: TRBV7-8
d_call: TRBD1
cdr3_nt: TGTGCCAGCAGCTTCCGGGACAGGGAAGACACTGAAGCTTTCTTT
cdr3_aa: CASSFRDREDTEAFF

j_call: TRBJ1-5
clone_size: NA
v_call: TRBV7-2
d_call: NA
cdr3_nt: TGTGCCAGCAGCCCCCACAGGGCAGGAACCAGTCAGCCCCAGCATTTT
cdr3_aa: CASSPHRAGTSQPQHF

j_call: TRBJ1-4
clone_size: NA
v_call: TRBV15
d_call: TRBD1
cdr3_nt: TGTGCCACCAGCAGAGGCCAGGGGGTGGGAGCTGCAACTAATGAAAAACTGTTTTTT
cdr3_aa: CATSRGQGVGAATNEKLFF

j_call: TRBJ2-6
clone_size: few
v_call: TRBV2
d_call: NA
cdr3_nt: TGTGCCAGCAGTGCTCTTTCTGGGGCCAACGTCCTGACTTTC
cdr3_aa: CASSALSGANVLTF

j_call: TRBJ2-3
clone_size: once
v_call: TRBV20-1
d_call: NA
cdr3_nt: TGCAGTGCTAGCGGGGGAGCCTGGGATACGCAGTATTTT
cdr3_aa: CSASGGAWDTQYF

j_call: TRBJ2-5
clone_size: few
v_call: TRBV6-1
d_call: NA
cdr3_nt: TGTGCCAGCAGTGAAACATGGGAATACCAAGAGACCCAGTACTTC
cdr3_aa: CASSETWEYQETQYF

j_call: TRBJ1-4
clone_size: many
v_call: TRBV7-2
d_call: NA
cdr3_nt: TGTGCCAGCAGCTTATTGGGCCCCACTAATGAAAAACTGTTTTTT
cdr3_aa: CASSLLGPTNEKLFF

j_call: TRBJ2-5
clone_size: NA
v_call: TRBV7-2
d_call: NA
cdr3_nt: TGTGCCAGCAGCCGAGGCTTGGTAGAAGAGACCCAGTACTTC
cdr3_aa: CASSRGLVEETQYF

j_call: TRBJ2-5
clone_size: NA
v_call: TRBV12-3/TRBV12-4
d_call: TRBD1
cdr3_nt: TGTGCCAGCAGTTTAGCGCATGACAGGGGCCGGGGGTACCAAGAGACCCAGTACTTC
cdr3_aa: CASSLAHDRGRGYQETQYF

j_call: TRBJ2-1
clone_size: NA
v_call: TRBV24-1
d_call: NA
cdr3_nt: TGTGCCACCAGTGACCGGACAGTTAGCTCCTACAATGAGCAGTTCTTC
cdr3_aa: CATSDRTVSSYNEQFF

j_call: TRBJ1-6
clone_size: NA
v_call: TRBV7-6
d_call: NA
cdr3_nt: TGTGCCAGCAGCGCCGGTGTTGAGGGGTCACCCCTCCACTTT
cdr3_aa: CASSAGVEGSPLHF

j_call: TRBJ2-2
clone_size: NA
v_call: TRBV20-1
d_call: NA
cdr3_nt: TGCAGTGCTAGGGCAGGGGGGAGTATTGCCGGGGAGCTGTTTTTT
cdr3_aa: CSARAGGSIAGELFF

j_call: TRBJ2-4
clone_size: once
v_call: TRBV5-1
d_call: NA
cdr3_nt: TGCGCCAGCAGCCGCCGGACGGAAAACATTCAGTACTTC
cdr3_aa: CASSRRTENIQYF

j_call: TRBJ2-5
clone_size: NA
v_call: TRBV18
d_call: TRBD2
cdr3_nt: TGTGCCAGCTCACCGGAACTAGCGGGAGAAGAGACCCAGTACTTC
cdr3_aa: CASSPELAGEETQYF

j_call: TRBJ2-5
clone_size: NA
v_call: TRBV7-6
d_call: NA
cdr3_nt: TGTGCCCCACCCTTACCGTACCAAGAGACCCAGTACTTC
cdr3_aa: CAPPLPYQETQYF

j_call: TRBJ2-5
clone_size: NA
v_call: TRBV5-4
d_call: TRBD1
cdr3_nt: TGTGCCAGCAGCTGGACTGGACAGGGGCAAGAGACCCAGTACTTC
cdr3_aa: CASSWTGQGQETQYF

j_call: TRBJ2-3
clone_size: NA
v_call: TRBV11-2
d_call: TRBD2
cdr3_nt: TGTGCCAGCAGCTTACCAGGCGGGAGTGCAGATACGCAGTATTTT
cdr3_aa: CASSLPGGSADTQYF

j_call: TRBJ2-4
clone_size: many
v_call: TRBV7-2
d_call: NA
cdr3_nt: TGTGCCAGCAGCTTAGCGCTAGGAACCAAAAACATTCAGTACTTC
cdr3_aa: CASSLALGTKNIQYF

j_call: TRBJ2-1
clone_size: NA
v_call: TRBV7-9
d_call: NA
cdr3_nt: TGTGCCAGCAGCTTCGGCTTCCGGGGCCAACCCTACAATGAGCAGTTCTTC
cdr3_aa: CASSFGFRGQPYNEQFF

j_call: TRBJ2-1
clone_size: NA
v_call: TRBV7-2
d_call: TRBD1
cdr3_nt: TGTGCCAGCAGCATGCACACCGGGACAGGGGGCAATGAGCAGTTCTTC
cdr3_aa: CASSMHTGTGGNEQFF

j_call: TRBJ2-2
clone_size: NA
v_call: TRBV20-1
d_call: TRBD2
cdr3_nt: TGCAGTGCTCATCTCCGCGGGAGTGCCGGGGAGCTGTTTTTT
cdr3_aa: CSAHLRGSAGELFF

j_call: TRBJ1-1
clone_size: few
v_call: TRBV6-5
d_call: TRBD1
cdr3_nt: TGTGCCAGCAGTTTGCAGGGGGGGCGAACTGAAGCTTTCTTT
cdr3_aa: CASSLQGGRTEAFF

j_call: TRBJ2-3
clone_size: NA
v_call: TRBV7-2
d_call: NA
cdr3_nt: TGTGCCAGCAGCTTAGGATTAGCTGGGGGCCACACAGATACGCAGTATTTT
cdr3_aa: CASSLGLAGGHTDTQYF

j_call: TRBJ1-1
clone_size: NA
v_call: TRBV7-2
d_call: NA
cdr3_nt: TGTGCCAGCATTCCTCGAGACCTGGGCTTAGCTTTCTTT
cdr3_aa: CASIPRDLGLAFF

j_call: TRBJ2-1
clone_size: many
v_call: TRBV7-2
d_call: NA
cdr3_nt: TGTGCCAGCAGCTTGGCAGTCGACTCCTACAATGAGCAGTTCTTC
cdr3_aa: CASSLAVDSYNEQFF

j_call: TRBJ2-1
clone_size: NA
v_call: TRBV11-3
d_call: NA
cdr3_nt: TGTGCCAGCAGCTTCGGATTATCTAGAGGAGAGCAGTTCTTC
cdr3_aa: CASSFGLSRGEQFF

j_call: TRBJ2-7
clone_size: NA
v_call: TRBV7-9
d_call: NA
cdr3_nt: TGTGCCAGCAGCTTAACCTACGGGGCGTCCTACGAGCAGTACTTC
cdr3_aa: CASSLTYGASYEQYF

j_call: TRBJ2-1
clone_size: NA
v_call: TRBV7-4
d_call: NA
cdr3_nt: TGTGCCAGCAGCTTAGATCCCAGGGTCCATGAGCAGTTCTTC
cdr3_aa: CASSLDPRVHEQFF

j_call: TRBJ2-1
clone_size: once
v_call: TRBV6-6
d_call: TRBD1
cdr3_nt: TGTGCCAGCAGTAGAGACAGGGGATCCGTTAGCGGTGAGCAGTTCTTC
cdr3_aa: CASSRDRGSVSGEQFF

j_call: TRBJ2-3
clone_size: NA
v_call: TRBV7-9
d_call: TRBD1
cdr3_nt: TGTGCCAGCAGCTCGAGACAGGGGAACACAGATACGCAGTATTTT
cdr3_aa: CASSSRQGNTDTQYF

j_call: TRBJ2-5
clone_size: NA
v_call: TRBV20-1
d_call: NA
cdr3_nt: TGCAGTGCTAGAGATTTCAGGGGATGGGAGACCCAGTACTTC
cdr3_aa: CSARDFRGWETQYF

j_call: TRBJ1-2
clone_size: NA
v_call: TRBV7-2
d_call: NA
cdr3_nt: TGTGCCAGCAGCTTAGTCGGCACCACAGGGTATGGCTACACCTTC
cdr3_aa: CASSLVGTTGYGYTF

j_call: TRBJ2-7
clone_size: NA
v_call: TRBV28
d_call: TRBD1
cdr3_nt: TGTGCCAGCAGTCCGGGGGACAGGACCGGAGTCGGGCAGTACTTC
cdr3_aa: CASSPGDRTGVGQYF

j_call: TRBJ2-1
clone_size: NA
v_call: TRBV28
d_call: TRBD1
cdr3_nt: TGTGCCAGCAGTTTTCTCACAGGGGTAAGGGAGCAGTTCTTC
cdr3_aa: CASSFLTGVREQFF

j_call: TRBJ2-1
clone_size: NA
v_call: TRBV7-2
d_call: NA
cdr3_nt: TGTGCCAGCCTACTGACTGCTGCTCACGGTGAGCAGTTCTTC
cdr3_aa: CASLLTAAHGEQFF

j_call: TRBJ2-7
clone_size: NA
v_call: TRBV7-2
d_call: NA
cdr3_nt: TGTGCCAGCAGCTTTAGCCGAGGCGGCTACGAGCAGTACTTC
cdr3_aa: CASSFSRGGYEQYF

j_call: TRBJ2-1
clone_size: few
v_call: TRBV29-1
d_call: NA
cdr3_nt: TGCAGCGTTTCCGCTGGCTCCTACAATGAGCAGTTCTTC
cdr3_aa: CSVSAGSYNEQFF

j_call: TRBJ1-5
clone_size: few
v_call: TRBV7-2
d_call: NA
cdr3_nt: TGTGCCAGCAGTCCCCGCAGCAGGAGAGATCAGCCCCAGCATTTT
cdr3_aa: CASSPRSRRDQPQHF

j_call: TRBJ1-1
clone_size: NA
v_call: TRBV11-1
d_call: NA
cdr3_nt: TGTGCCAGCAGCTTAGTTGGAGGGCGGCTACTGAACACTGAAGCTTTCTTT
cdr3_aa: CASSLVGGRLLNTEAFF

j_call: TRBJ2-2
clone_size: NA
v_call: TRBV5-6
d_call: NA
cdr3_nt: TGTGCCAGCAGCCGTTGGCCCGGGACGGAGAACACCGGGGAGCTGTTTTTT
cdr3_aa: CASSRWPGTENTGELFF

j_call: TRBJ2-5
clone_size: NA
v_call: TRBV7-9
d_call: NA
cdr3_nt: TGTGCCAGCAGCTTTGGAGCGGAGACCCAGTACTTC
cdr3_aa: CASSFGAETQYF